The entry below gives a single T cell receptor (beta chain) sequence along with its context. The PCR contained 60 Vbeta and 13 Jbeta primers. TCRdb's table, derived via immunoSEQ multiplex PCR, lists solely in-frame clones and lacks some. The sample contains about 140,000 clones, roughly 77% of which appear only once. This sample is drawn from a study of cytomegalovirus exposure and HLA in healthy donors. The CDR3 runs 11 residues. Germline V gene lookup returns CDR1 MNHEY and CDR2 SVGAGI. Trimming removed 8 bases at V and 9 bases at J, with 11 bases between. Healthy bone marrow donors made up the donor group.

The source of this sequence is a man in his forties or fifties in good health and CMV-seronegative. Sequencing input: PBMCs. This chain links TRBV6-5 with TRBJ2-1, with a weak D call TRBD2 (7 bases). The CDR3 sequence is CASWGGLEQFF. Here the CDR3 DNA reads TGTGCCAGCTGGGGGGGGCTTGAGCAGTTCTTC.